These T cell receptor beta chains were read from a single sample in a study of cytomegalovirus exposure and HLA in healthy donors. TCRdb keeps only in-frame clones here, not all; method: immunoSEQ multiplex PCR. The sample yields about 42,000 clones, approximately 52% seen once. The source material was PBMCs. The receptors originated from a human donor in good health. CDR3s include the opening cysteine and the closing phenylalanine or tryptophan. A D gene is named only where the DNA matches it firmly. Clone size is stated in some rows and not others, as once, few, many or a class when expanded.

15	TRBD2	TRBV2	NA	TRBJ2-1	CASRIAGGAYNEQFF	TGTGCCAGCAGGATAGCGGGAGGTGCCTACAATGAGCAGTTCTTC
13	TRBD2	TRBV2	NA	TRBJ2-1	CASLAGSYNEQFF	TGTGCCAGCCTAGCGGGATCCTACAATGAGCAGTTCTTC
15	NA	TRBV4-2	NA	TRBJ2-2	CASSQGSGSTGELFF	TGTGCCAGCAGCCAAGGTAGCGGAAGCACCGGGGAGCTGTTTTTT
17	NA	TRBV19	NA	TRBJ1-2	CASSPRDKRNSNYGYTF	TGTGCCAGTAGTCCCAGGGACAAACGGAATTCTAACTATGGCTACACCTTC
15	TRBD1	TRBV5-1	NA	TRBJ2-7	CASSQLGTATYEQYF	TGCGCCAGCAGCCAACTCGGGACAGCAACCTACGAGCAGTACTTC
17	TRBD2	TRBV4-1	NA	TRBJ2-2	CASSRGTSGRGTGELFF	TGCGCCAGCAGCCGGGGGACTAGCGGACGGGGCACCGGGGAGCTGTTTTTT
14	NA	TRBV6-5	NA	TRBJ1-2	CASSYSGARYGYTF	TGTGCCAGCAGTTACTCAGGAGCCCGCTATGGCTACACCTTC
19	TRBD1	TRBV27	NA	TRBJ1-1	CASSLTPPGGAGLRTEAFF	TGTGCCAGCAGTTTAACCCCACCAGGGGGCGCAGGCTTGAGGACTGAAGCTTTCTTT
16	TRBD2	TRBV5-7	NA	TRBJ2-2	CASTQHGRERTGELFF	TGTGCCAGCACCCAGCACGGGAGGGAGCGCACCGGGGAGCTGTTTTTT
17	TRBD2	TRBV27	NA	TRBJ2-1	CASSLRTSGSSYNEQFF	TGTGCCAGCAGTTTACGGACTAGCGGGAGCTCCTACAATGAGCAGTTCTTC
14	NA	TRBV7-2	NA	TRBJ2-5	CASSSGGPPETQYF	TGTGCCAGCAGCTCCGGGGGACCGCCTGAGACCCAGTACTTC
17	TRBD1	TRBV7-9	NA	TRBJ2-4	CASSSLRLDRDENIQYF	TGTGCCAGCAGCTCACTTCGGCTAGACAGGGATGAGAACATTCAGTACTTC
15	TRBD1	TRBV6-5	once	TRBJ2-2	CASTLDRGRAGELFF	TGTGCCAGCACCTTGGACAGGGGGCGGGCCGGGGAGCTGTTTTTT
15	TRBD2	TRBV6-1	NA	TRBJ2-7	CASSDSGASSYEQYF	TGTGCCAGCAGCGATAGCGGGGCAAGCTCCTACGAGCAGTACTTC
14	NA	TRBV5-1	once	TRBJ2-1	CASSFTGTPGEQFF	TGCGCCAGCAGCTTCACCGGGACTCCGGGTGAGCAGTTCTTC
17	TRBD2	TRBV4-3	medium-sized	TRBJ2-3	CASSHGGGAVGTDTQYF	TGCGCCAGCAGCCACGGCGGGGGGGCCGTAGGCACAGATACGCAGTATTTT
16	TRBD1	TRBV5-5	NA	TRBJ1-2	CASSLITDQGARGYTF	TGTGCCAGCAGCTTAATAACGGACCAGGGGGCCAGGGGCTACACCTTC
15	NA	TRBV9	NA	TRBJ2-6	CASNTGFSGANVLTF	TGTGCCAGCAACACAGGGTTTTCTGGGGCCAACGTCCTGACTTTC
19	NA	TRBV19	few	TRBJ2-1	CASSTRRTAEKAAYNEQFF	TGTGCCAGTAGTACGAGAAGGACGGCTGAGAAAGCGGCCTACAATGAGCAGTTCTTC
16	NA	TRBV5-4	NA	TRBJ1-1	CASSLGVGVSGTEAFF	TGTGCCAGCAGCTTGGGCGTCGGGGTATCGGGCACTGAAGCTTTCTTT
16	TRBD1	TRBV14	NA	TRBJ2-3	CASSTETGARTDTQYF	TGTGCCAGCAGCACAGAGACAGGGGCGCGGACAGATACGCAGTATTTT
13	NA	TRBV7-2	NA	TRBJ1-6	CASSSQTDSPLHF	TGTGCCAGCAGCTCCCAGACAGACTCACCCCTCCACTTT
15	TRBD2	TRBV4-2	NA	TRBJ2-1	CASSPGTSVDNEQFF	TGTGCCAGCAGCCCAGGGACTAGCGTTGACAATGAGCAGTTCTTC
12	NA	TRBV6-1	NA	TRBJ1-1	CASRLGLTEAFF	TGTGCCAGCAGGCTTGGGCTCACTGAAGCTTTCTTT
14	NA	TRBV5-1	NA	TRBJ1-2	CASGGGRNNYGYTF	TGCGCCAGCGGGGGCGGAAGGAATAACTATGGCTACACCTTC
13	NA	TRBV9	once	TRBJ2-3	CASSVVGAIPQYF	TGTGCCAGCAGCGTAGTCGGAGCGATCCCGCAGTATTTT
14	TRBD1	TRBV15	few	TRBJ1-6	CATRATGVSSPLHF	TGTGCCACCAGGGCAACAGGGGTTAGCTCACCCCTCCACTTT
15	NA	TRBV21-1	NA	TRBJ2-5	CASSKGRDSQETQYF	TGTGCCAGCAGCAAAGGGAGAGACAGCCAAGAGACCCAGTACTTC
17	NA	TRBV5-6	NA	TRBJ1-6	CASSFVRRGSRNSPLHF	TGTGCCAGCAGCTTCGTCAGACGGGGAAGTAGGAATTCACCCCTCCACTTT
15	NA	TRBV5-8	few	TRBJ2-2	CASSLGGGGSGELFF	TGTGCCAGCAGCTTGGGTGGGGGCGGGAGCGGGGAGCTGTTTTTT
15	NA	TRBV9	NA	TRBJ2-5	CASSQGLGGEETQYF	TGTGCCAGCAGCCAAGGCCTCGGAGGAGAAGAGACCCAGTACTTC
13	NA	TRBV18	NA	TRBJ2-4	CASSPTDRNIQYF	TGTGCCAGCTCTCCTACCGACAGAAACATTCAGTACTTC
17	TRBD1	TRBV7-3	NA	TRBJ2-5	CASSPSPTYRGQETQYF	TGTGCCAGCAGCCCTAGCCCAACTTACAGGGGGCAAGAGACCCAGTACTTC
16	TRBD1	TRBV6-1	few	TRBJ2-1	CASSGGQGKAGNEQFF	TGTGCCAGCAGTGGAGGACAGGGGAAGGCGGGCAATGAGCAGTTCTTC
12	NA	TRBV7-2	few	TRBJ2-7	CASSLRLHEQYF	TGTGCCAGCAGCTTGAGGTTGCACGAGCAGTACTTC
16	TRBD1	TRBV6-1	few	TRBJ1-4	CASSEVRGQVREKLFF	TGTGCCAGCAGTGAAGTCAGGGGGCAGGTCCGTGAAAAACTGTTTTTT
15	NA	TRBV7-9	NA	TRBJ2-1	CASSLRGSSYNEQFF	TGTGCCAGCAGCTTACGGGGGAGCTCCTACAATGAGCAGTTCTTC
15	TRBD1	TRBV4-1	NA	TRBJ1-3	CASSQGGQPTNTIYF	TGCGCCAGCAGCCAAGGGGGACAGCCGACAAACACCATATATTTT
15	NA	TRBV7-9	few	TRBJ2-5	CASSLGQGFGETQYF	TGTGCCAGCAGCTTAGGTCAGGGGTTTGGAGAGACCCAGTACTTC
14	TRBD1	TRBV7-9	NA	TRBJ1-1	CASSPDRGRGEAFF	TGTGCCAGCAGCCCTGACAGGGGGAGAGGTGAAGCTTTCTTT
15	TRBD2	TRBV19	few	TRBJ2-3	CASSIGLGGADTQYF	TGTGCCAGTAGTATAGGTCTCGGGGGGGCAGATACGCAGTATTTT
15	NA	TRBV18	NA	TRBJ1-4	CASSPRTVSNEKLFF	TGTGCCAGCTCACCAAGGACAGTTTCCAATGAAAAACTGTTTTTT
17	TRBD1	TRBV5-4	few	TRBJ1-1	CASSGGTGVVLGTEAFF	TGTGCCAGCAGCGGGGGGACAGGGGTGGTTTTGGGCACTGAAGCTTTCTTT
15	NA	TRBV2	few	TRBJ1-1	CASSTPGEGRTEAFF	TGTGCCAGCAGTACCCCAGGGGAAGGTAGAACTGAAGCTTTCTTT
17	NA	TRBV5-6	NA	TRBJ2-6	CASSLGDTFSGANVLTF	TGTGCCAGCAGCTTGGGGGACACCTTCTCTGGGGCCAACGTCCTGACTTTC
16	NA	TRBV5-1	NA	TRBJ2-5	CASSSSPGEVGETQYF	TGCGCCAGCAGCTCATCCCCCGGTGAGGTAGGAGAGACCCAGTACTTC
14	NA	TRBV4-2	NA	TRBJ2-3	CASSPWRGSGTQYF	TGTGCCAGCAGCCCCTGGAGGGGATCAGGTACGCAGTATTTT
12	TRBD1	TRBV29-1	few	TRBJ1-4	CSGKTGDEKLFF	TGCAGCGGAAAAACAGGGGATGAAAAACTGTTTTTT
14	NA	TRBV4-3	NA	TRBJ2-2	CASSQGRYTGELFF	TGCGCCAGCAGCCAGGGCAGGTACACCGGGGAGCTGTTTTTT
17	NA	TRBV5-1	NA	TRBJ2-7	CASSLPSYTTLAYEQYF	TGCGCCAGCAGCCTCCCCTCTTACACCACCCTAGCCTACGAGCAGTACTTC
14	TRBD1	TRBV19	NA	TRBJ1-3	CASRGQSSGNTIYF	TGTGCCAGTAGGGGACAGTCCTCTGGAAACACCATATATTTT
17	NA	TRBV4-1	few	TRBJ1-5	CASSQVRALLSNQPQHF	TGCGCCAGCAGCCAAGTCAGGGCTCTACTTAGCAATCAGCCCCAGCATTTT
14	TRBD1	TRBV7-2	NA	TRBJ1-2	CASSPRQGSYGYTF	TGTGCCAGCAGCCCTAGACAGGGGAGCTATGGCTACACCTTC
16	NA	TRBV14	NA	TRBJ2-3	CASSQGRGISTDTQYF	TGTGCCAGCAGCCAAGGACGGGGGATCAGCACAGATACGCAGTATTTT
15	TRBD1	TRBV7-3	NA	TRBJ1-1	CASSPQGQGNTEAFF	TGTGCCAGCAGCCCCCAGGGACAGGGGAACACTGAAGCTTTCTTT